The subject of this entry is one TCR beta chain. As yet, its antigen is unknown. The data were taken from a study of a mutant IDH1 vaccine in newly diagnosed glioma. The time point was: week 23, last vaccination. A 20-mer mutant IDH1 peptide at 300 ug was injected subcutaneously with topical imiquimod. This table comes from immunoSEQ multiplex PCR, and its TCRdb copy is limited to in-frame clones, with some not included. The sample lists about 29,000 clones, over 80% occurring once. This TCR derives from a young woman with glioma. Material: PBMCs, obtained from a glioma patient whose treatment included an IDH1 peptide vaccine.

CDR3 nucleotide sequence: TGCGCCAGCAGTGGGGATACAGGTAGTGGCTACACCTTC. Its translation: CASSGDTGSGYTF. The V and J genes are TRBV10-2 and TRBJ1-2; D possibly corresponds to TRBD1 (5 bases). The CDR3 sequence is 13 residues long. The germline V and J ends were trimmed by 4 bases and 7 bases, with 13 bases remaining between them. In germline, CDR1 is WSHSY, CDR2 SAAADI.